This T cell receptor beta chain was recovered during a study of PD-1 blockade in classical Hodgkin lymphoma. For the study at large: Nivolumab was administered to patients intravenously at 3 mg/kg every 2 weeks.

The germline gives CDR1 MGHDK, CDR2 SYGVNS. V lost 7 bases, J lost 4 bases, and 20 bases lay in between. The CDR3 runs 15 residues. Generated by immunoSEQ multiplex PCR, the TCRdb table keeps only in-frame clones and is missing some. This sample has tens of thousands of clones, with about 90% found just once. Every patient had relapsed following autologous stem cell transplantation, and cohorts differed in brentuximab vedotin exposure. Turning to this clone: Its antigen is still unknown.

Study-wide results and caveats: Lower baseline TCR diversity marked trial partial responders and progressors.

This chain joins TRBV25-1 and TRBJ2-7, with D perhaps assigned TRBD1 or TRBD2 (5 bases each). This TCR came from a human donor with classical Hodgkin lymphoma. The sample in question was peripheral blood mononuclear cells (PBMCs), obtained at baseline. CDR3 sequence: CASTGPGGPPYEQYF. CDR3 nucleotides: TGTGCCAGCACAGGGCCAGGAGGTCCCCCGTACGAGCAGTACTTC.